This T cell receptor beta chain was profiled in a study of blood T cell repertoires in COVID-19. For the study at large: Acute-phase and convalescent COVID-19 samples originated in the United States, Italy and Spain. PBMCs, B-cell-depleted T cells, or T cells provided the cDNA or gDNA that made up the material.

The Seattle patients joined while their infection was active and were tracked longitudinally afterward. In the authors' workflow: Reference gene primers were amplified, and this amplification served to estimate nucleated cell counts. Clones were read by immunoSEQ multiplex PCR, and TCRdb kept only the in-frame ones, dropping some. V and J calls and clone size follow that table, whereas D and trimming were derived from the DNA. This table holds approximately 250,000 clones, 86% found once. The length of the CDR3 is 14 residues. Germline CDR1 WSHSY, CDR2 SAAADI. Trimming pared 2 bases from V and 3 bases from J, leaving 9 bases between.

This chain connects TRBV10-2 to TRBJ2-3; TRBD2 is a possible D gene (6 bases). The sequence came from a woman in her seventies with COVID-19, enrolled during active disease. Sequencing was performed on peripheral blood. The CDR3 nucleotides are TGCGCCAGCAGTGAGGGGGAGGTAACAGATACGCAGTATTTT. Residues: CASSEGEVTDTQYF.